This T cell receptor (beta chain) was sequenced during a study of T-cell memory formation after mild COVID-19. MiXCR was run by TCRdb on the 5' RACE reads, yielding one entry per CDR3 protein. The sample lists hundreds of thousands of distinct CDR3 sequences; 24% were seen once. The clonotype was recovered from an adult woman who had mild COVID-19 (a few samples of this study predate the infection). Cell type and time point are not known. Sequences were obtained from PBMCs or a T cell subset sorted from them (not recorded which).

This CDR3 reads CASSQPGRARGNEQFF. For the CDR3, the DNA is TGCGCCAGCAGCCAACCCGGCAGGGCTCGAGGGAATGAGCAGTTCTTC. J is TRBJ2-1 and V is TRBV4-1; TRBD1 or TRBD2 may be the D gene (5 bases each). V lost 2 bases, J lost 7 bases, and 18 bases lay in between. The CDR3 totals 16 residues. Germline CDR1 is MGHRA and CDR2 is YSYEKL.